This entry lists 2 T cell receptor beta chains sequenced from one sample in a study of shared clonotypes between healthy human individuals (dated by TCRdb to about 2020). Receptor libraries were prepared by the immunoSEQ multiplex PCR assay. This immuneACCESS table, as held by TCRdb, lists in-frame sequences with V and J called but not all clones. Of the missing ones, under half trace to an unresolved V gene in checked studies; the others have no known cause. Recorded for this sample are 450,000 to 500,000 clones; around 78% of them occurred a single time. Of the sample, around 13% falls within the top ten clones. Sequencing input: PBMCs. These receptors were collected from a woman in her thirties or forties in good health. Some clones in this sample may be carry-over from other donors' samples.

The rearrangement links TRBV28 to TRBJ1-1, with 7 positions matching TRBD1. Trimming cost V 5 bases and J 2 bases; bases outside gene matches: 2. Germline CDR1 MDHEN, CDR2 SYDVKM. The CDR3 is 13 amino acids. The CDR3 reads CASSQGENTEAFF. CDR3 DNA: TGTGCCAGCAGTCAGGGGGAAAACACTGAAGCTTTCTTT. The whole variable domain, filled in from reference TRBV28 and TRBJ1-1, reads DVKVTQSSRYLVKRTGEKVFLECVQDMDHENMFWYRQDPGLGLRLIYFSYDVKMKEKGDIPEGYSVSREKKERFSLILESASTNQTSMYLCASSQGENTEAFFGQGTRLTVV.

This clone was observed a handful of times. This chain uses TRBV12-5 with TRBJ1-5; D gene ambiguous. Trimming shortened V by 5 bases and J by 1 base, and 6 bases separated the two germline ends. Germline V gene data show CDR1 as LGHNT and CDR2 as FRNRAP. The CDR3 contains 13 residues. The chain's CDR3 is CASGAGSNQPQHF. In DNA, the CDR3 is TGTGCTAGTGGTGCTGGAAGCAATCAGCCCCAGCATTTT. The whole variable domain, remainder taken from reference TRBV12-5 and TRBJ1-5, is DARVTQTPRHKVTEMGQEVTMRCQPILGHNTVFWYRQTMMQGLELLAYFRNRAPLDDSGMPKDRFSAEMPDATLATLKIQPSEPRDSAVYFCASGAGSNQPQHFGDGTRLSIL.